This TCR beta chain came from a study of Ad26.COV2.S vaccination and SARS-CoV-2 variants. About the study: In the study, Ad26.COV2.S was injected intramuscularly once, or twice 56 days apart.

Study observations and caveats: Vaccinees showed greater spike-specific TCR breadth than placebo recipients.

Treatment meaning: roughly 19 received Ad26.COV2.S at low or high dose, single or two shots; about five received placebo; per-sample allocation not given. Samples were taken on day 63 after the first vaccine or placebo injection. SARS-CoV-2 spike from the Wuhan strain was encoded by the vaccine, an Ad26 vector. Only in-frame clones appear in the TCRdb table, and some are missing; sequencing was by immunoSEQ multiplex PCR. The top ten hold roughly 3.3% of the sample, which has just over 350,000 clones, roughly 85% seen once. As to this clone: Its antigen is not identified.

The V and J ends lost 0 bases and 3 bases respectively, with 10 bases between them. The CDR3 totals 14 residues. Germline loops: CDR1 SGHRS, CDR2 YFSETQ. The chain couples TRBV5-1 to TRBJ2-7; D unresolved. Sample: peripheral blood, taken in a trial of Ad26.COV2.S vaccine versus placebo. The sequence was collected from a person between 18 and 65 years old who received the Ad26.COV2.S COVID-19 vaccine or a placebo. In DNA form, the CDR3 reads TGCGCCAGCAGCTTGGAATCCTCATTCTACGAGCAGTACTTC. Residues: CASSLESSFYEQYF.